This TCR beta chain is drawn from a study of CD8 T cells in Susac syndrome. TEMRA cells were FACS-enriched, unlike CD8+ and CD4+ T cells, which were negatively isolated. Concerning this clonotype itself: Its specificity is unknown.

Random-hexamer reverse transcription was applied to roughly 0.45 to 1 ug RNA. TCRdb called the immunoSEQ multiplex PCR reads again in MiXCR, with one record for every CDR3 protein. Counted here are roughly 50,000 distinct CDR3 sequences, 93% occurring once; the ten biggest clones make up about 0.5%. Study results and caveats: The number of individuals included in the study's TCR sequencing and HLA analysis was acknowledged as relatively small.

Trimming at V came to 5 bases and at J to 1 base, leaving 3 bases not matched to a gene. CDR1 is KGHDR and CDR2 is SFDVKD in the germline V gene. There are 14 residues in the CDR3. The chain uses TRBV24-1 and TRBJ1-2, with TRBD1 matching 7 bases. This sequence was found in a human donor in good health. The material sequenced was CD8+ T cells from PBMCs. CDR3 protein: CATSVGDSNYGYTF. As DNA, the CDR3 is TGTGCCACCAGTGTAGGGGACAGTAACTATGGCTACACCTTC.